This TCR beta chain was sequenced for a study of T-cell reconstitution after alpha-beta-depleted transplantation in children. Unique molecular identifiers were incorporated into the prepared TCRbeta library. From the PCR reads, TCRdb called clonotypes with MiXCR, one entry per CDR3 protein. The table has some 340,000 distinct CDR3 sequences, over 9% seen once. This clonotype was counted many times. The source material was PBMCs from the stem cell graft donor, sampled from the stem cell graft. The source of this sequence is a human donor who donated a stem cell graft to a child with acute lymphoblastic leukemia.

CDR3 loop: CASSLAESSYNEQFF. The CDR3 coding sequence is TGTGCCAGCAGCTTAGCGGAGAGCTCCTACAATGAGCAGTTCTTC. This chain joins TRBV5-5 and TRBJ2-1, with D possibly matching TRBD2 (5 bases). Trimming took off 2 bases at V and 0 bases at J, with 9 bases between the two ends. This CDR3 region has 15 residues. Germline V CDR1 and CDR2: SGHKS, YYEKEE (reference sequence).